Here is one T cell receptor beta chain with its context. This entry is derived from a study of shared clonotypes between healthy human individuals. The V and J ends lost 6 bases and 1 base respectively, with 12 bases between them. The germline gives CDR1 SNHLY, CDR2 FYNNEI. The CDR3 is 14 amino acids. DNA at about 0.2 ug, 25,000 to 35,000 T cell genomes, went into sorted-subset replicate PCRs. The method was immunoSEQ multiplex PCR; TCRdb's version includes in-frame clones alone and lacks a portion of them. The repertoire has 650,000 to 700,000 clones, roughly 87% of them found once; the top ten carry around a third.

The source material was memory CD8+ T cells from PBMCs. Subset indicated: CD45RO+ cells pooled with CCR7-negative TemRA cells. The chain recombines TRBV2 with TRBJ1-1; D call uncertain. This sequence was found in a man between 18 and 29 years old in good health. Some clones in this sample may be carry-over from other donors' samples. The CDR3 sequence is CASRQTAENTEAFF. The CDR3 region has the DNA TGTGCCAGCAGGCAGACGGCAGAGAACACTGAAGCTTTCTTT.